The 2 T cell receptor beta chains below were found in one sample sequenced in a study of T-cell memory formation after mild COVID-19. TCRdb re-analysed the 5' RACE reads in MiXCR, keeping a single row per CDR3 protein. The sample lists about half a million distinct CDR3 sequences; roughly 20% were seen once. The sample was PBMCs or a T cell subset sorted from them (not recorded which). These TCRs come from an adult woman who had mild COVID-19 (a few samples of this study predate the infection). Cell type and time point are not known.

This clonotype was counted at least ten times. This chain links TRBV5-1 with TRBJ2-3; D is perhaps TRBD1 (5 bases). CDR3 length equals 15 residues. Germline V CDR1 and CDR2: SGHRS, YFSETQ. Between the trimmed V and J ends, which lost 4 bases and 2 bases, there was a span of 14 bases. This chain's CDR3 is CASSLGVAFTDTQYF. CDR3 bases: TGCGCCAGCAGCCTAGGGGTAGCCTTCACAGATACGCAGTATTTT.

This clonotype came up a few times. The chain is built from TRBV29-1 and TRBJ2-1; 11 positions agree with TRBD1. The V gene's germline CDR1 is SQVTM and CDR2 ANQGSEA. J lost 6 bases, V lost 5 bases, and 3 bases had no gene match. The CDR3 consists of 13 residues. In DNA, the CDR3 is TGCAGCGTTACGGACAGGGGGCCCAATGAGCAGTTCTTC. Its protein is CSVTDRGPNEQFF.